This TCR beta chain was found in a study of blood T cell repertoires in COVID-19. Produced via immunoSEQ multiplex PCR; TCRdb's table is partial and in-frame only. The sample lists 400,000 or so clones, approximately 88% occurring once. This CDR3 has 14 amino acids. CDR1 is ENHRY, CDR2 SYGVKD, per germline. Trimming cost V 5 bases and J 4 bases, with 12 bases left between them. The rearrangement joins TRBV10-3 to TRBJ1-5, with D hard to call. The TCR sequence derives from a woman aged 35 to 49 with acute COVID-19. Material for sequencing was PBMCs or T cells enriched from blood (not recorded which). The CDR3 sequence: CAISTEGGNQPQHF. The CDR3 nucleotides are TGTGCCATCAGTACCGAAGGAGGGAATCAGCCCCAGCATTTT.